The clone carrying this TCR beta chain occurred once. The sample belongs to a study of shared clonotypes between healthy human individuals. Germline CDR1 is MGHDK and CDR2 is SYGVNS. The CDR3 has 15 amino acids. V lost 6 bases and J lost 4, with 17 bases in between. Only in-frame clones appear in the TCRdb table, and some are missing; sequencing was by immunoSEQ multiplex PCR. The sample records fewer than 1.4 million clones, 75% to 80% being singletons. This clonotype originated in a man aged 18 to 30 in good health. Some clones in this sample may be carry-over from other donors' samples. The sample comprised memory CD4+ T cells from PBMCs. Subset described: CD45RA-negative fraction. The J gene is TRBJ2-3, the V gene TRBV25-1; unclear D gene. The CDR3: CASSPARIGSDTQYF. CDR3 DNA: TGTGCCAGCAGCCCCGCGCGGATCGGGTCAGATACGCAGTATTTT.